The 6 T cell receptor beta chains below come from one sample, sequenced in a study of control samples from healthy donors and cancer patients. Clones were sequenced by immunoSEQ multiplex PCR, and TCRdb holds only the in-frame ones, with some missing. The sample comprises around 20,000 clones, around 83% of which are singletons, and 29% rests with the top ten. Sequences were obtained from PBMCs. Source of these receptors: an elderly man with head and neck cancer.

This clone was seen a single time. The chain recombines TRBV18 with TRBJ2-1; 8 nucleotides match TRBD2. CDR1 KGHSH and CDR2 LQKENI come from the germline V gene. The CDR3 extends over 16 amino acids. V shed 1 base, J shed 4 bases, and the junction held 6 bases outside the gene matches. This CDR3 is CASSPQGGGTYNEQFF. The CDR3 nucleotides are TGTGCCAGCTCACCACAGGGCGGGGGGACGTACAATGAGCAGTTCTTC.

The chain recombines TRBV10-2 with TRBJ1-6; D unresolved. The germline gives CDR1 WSHSY, CDR2 SAAADI. The V end was cut by 3 bases, the J end by 7 bases, with 7 bases between. CDR3 size: 13 residues. This chain's CDR3 is CASSEARNSPLHF. DNA for the CDR3: TGCGCCAGCAGTGAAGCCCGAAATTCACCCCTCCACTTT.

The chain links TRBV19 to TRBJ1-5; D gene unclear. CDR1 is LNHDA and CDR2 is SQIVND in the germline V gene (reference sequence). CDR3 size: 14 residues. Trimming removed 4 bases from V and 6 bases from J, with 13 bases in between. As DNA, the CDR3 is TGTGCCAGTAGTAGGACTGTGCAAGGTCAGCCCCAGCATTTT. Its translation: CASSRTVQGQPQHF.

This chain links TRBV19 with TRBJ1-5; the match to TRBD1 covers 8 bases. Germline-derived CDR1 and CDR2 are LNHDA and SQIVND (reference sequence). J lost 2 bases, V lost 6 bases, and 9 bases had no gene match. The length of the CDR3 is 16 residues. CDR3 sequence (DNA): TGTGCCAGTAGGGATCGACAGGGGTTTGGCAATCAGCCCCAGCATTTT. Its protein is CASRDRQGFGNQPQHF. The complete variable domain, with remaining parts taken from reference TRBV19 and TRBJ1-5, reads DGGITQSPKYLFRKEGQNVTLSCEQNLNHDAMYWYRQDPGQGLRLIYYSQIVNDFQKGDIAEGYSVSREKKESFPLTVTSAQKNPTAFYLCASRDRQGFGNQPQHFGDGTRLSIL.

The chain combines TRBV2 with TRBJ2-7; no firm D call. Germline V CDR1 and CDR2: SNHLY, FYNNEI. This CDR3 has 11 amino acids. The V and J ends lost 7 bases and 3 bases respectively, with 7 bases between them. In nucleotides, the CDR3 is TGTGCCAGCATGCACGGCTACGAGCAGTACTTC. Protein product: CASMHGYEQYF.

V usage is TRBV7-3 and J usage is TRBJ1-6; tentatively, D is TRBD1 (5 bases). The CDR3 sequence is 15 residues long. Germline V gene lookup returns CDR1 SGHTA and CDR2 FQGTGA. V was pared by 2 bases and J by 6 bases, with 11 bases between. The CDR3 protein is CASSLLPGTNSPLHF. The CDR3 DNA sequence: TGTGCCAGCAGCTTACTGCCAGGGACTAATTCACCCCTCCACTTT.